This T cell receptor (beta chain) is drawn from a study of OX40 agonist ivuxolimab in advanced cancers. Study in general: The dose-escalation cohort was about 87% male, with a mean age of around 60 years, ranging roughly 23 to 85. Three patients responded partially, comprising one with hepatocellular carcinoma and two with cutaneous melanoma.

Study conclusions and caveats: Dosing at 0.1 to 3.0 mg/kg was accompanied by clonal expansion of CD4+ and CD8+ blood T cells by week 6.

This clone was counted a few times. Its specificity is unknown. Per the germline V gene, CDR1 is LNHDA and CDR2 is SQIVND (reference sequence). The V end lost 3 bases, the J end lost 2 bases, and 11 bases lay between the germline ends. This CDR3 is built from 15 residues. Data came from immunoSEQ multiplex PCR; TCRdb stores just in-frame clones and leaves some out. The profile shows roughly 20,000 clones, less than 80% of them singletons. The sequence came from an adult with an advanced solid tumor such as melanoma, head and neck, liver or kidney cancer. Specimen: CD4+ or CD8+ T cells sorted from blood, collected in a trial of the OX40 agonist ivuxolimab. V and J are TRBV19 and TRBJ1-5; D is ambiguous. The CDR3 sequence is CASSMRHWGNQPQHF. Here the CDR3 DNA reads TGTGCCAGTAGTATGAGACACTGGGGCAATCAGCCCCAGCATTTT.